This TCR beta chain was identified in a study of OX40 agonist ivuxolimab in advanced cancers. In this sample, this clone turned up a few times. Libraries were prepared by immunoSEQ multiplex PCR; TCRdb keeps only in-frame clonotypes and omits some of them. Among around 68,000 clones listed, more than 75% were seen once. Sequences were derived from CD4+ or CD8+ T cells sorted from blood, sampled in a trial of the OX40 agonist ivuxolimab. This receptor was identified in an adult with an advanced solid tumor such as melanoma, head and neck, liver or kidney cancer.

The CDR3 DNA reads as TGTGCCAGCAGCTTAGACCGGGGGGGGCGTAATTCACCCCTCCACTTT. Encoded protein: CASSLDRGGRNSPLHF. This chain joins TRBV7-2 and TRBJ1-6; possibly TRBD1 for D (6 bases). V lost 1 base to trimming and J lost 6 bases, with 13 bases between them. The CDR3 totals 16 residues. The germline V gene has CDR1 SGHTA and CDR2 FQGNSA. The variable domain in full, with the rest retrieved from reference TRBV7-2 and TRBJ1-6, is GAGVSQSPSNKVTEKGKDVELRCDPISGHTALYWYRQSLGQGLEFLIYFQGNSAPDKSGLPSDRFSAERTGGSVSTLTIQRTQQEDSAVYLCASSLDRGGRNSPLHFGNGTRLTVT.